Listed below are T cell receptor beta chains from one sample, sequenced in a study of shared clonotypes between healthy human individuals. Profiled with immunoSEQ multiplex PCR; TCRdb holds only in-frame clones, not every one. The repertoire holds a few million clones, with 85% to 95% as singletons. The sample was naive CD4+ T cells from PBMCs. The source is a man younger than 35 in good health. Some clones in this sample may be carry-over from other donors' samples. The conserved cysteine and the conserved F or W are not part of the CDR3 here. The size entry is marked missing in some rows and otherwise reads once, few, many or a size class.

V	J	size	CDR3
TRBV5-1	TRBJ2-2	.	ASSQDPLNTGELF
TRBV4-2	TRBJ1-5	.	ASSQDLGRAVRDQPQH
TRBV30	TRBJ2-1	.	AWSVLAGVGNEQF
TRBV25-1	TRBJ2-6	once	ASSTTLSGANVLT
TRBV9	TRBJ2-2	once	ASSVGGSPNTGELF
TRBV27	TRBJ2-2	.	ASSLDRVSGELF
TRBV6-1	TRBJ1-2	.	ASSQFSYGYT
TRBV2	TRBJ1-1	.	ASRNGLGNTEAF
TRBV28	TRBJ1-5	.	ASRGSGRLNSNQPQH
TRBV4-3	TRBJ2-3	once	ASSQTPPSDTQY
TRBV4-2	TRBJ2-3	.	ASSQEIPGLAGGLGTQY
TRBV30	TRBJ2-4	.	AWDVAKNIQY
TRBV2	TRBJ2-5	.	ASSDTTGTQETQY
TRBV5-1	TRBJ1-1	.	ASSLGHLNTEAF
TRBV7-9	TRBJ2-7	.	ASSVRGGGTGFYEQY
TRBV6-4	TRBJ2-1	.	ASSDRGHEQF
TRBV7-2	TRBJ2-7	.	ASSLGRQQY
TRBV7-8	TRBJ1-2	.	ASSYTGGVGYGYT
TRBV7-3	TRBJ2-2	once	ASSLHPMNTGELF
TRBV9	TRBJ1-5	.	ASSVDPGGHQPQH
TRBV7-9	TRBJ2-7	.	ASSLMGGHEQY
TRBV6-5	TRBJ1-2	.	ASSDPAGSGYT
TRBV28	TRBJ1-5	.	ASRITSQTGQGARGNQPQH
TRBV5-1	TRBJ2-5	.	ASSLGQKETQY
TRBV5-6	TRBJ2-3	.	ASSLVRDRGIDTQY
TRBV5-6	TRBJ2-7	.	ASSSPAGYEQY
TRBV7-3	TRBJ2-7	.	ASSLAGGPGDTYEQY
TRBV14	TRBJ2-1	.	ASSQVLGFLPYNEQF
TRBV19	TRBJ2-5	.	ASSNHRASAVETQY
TRBV28	TRBJ2-7	.	ASSFRASEQY
TRBV11-3	TRBJ2-7	.	ASSLYSGSPSYEQY
TRBV6-5	TRBJ1-1	.	ASSYSGQYTEAF
TRBV9	TRBJ2-1	.	ASSVGGTTWEEQF
TRBV28	TRBJ1-2	.	ASSFEVGYT
TRBV5-4	TRBJ2-7	.	ASSSSRGGEQY
TRBV28	TRBJ1-2	once	ASSLGRGSSYGYT
TRBV7-9	TRBJ1-1	.	ASSNRDSLF
TRBV6-5	TRBJ1-1	.	ASSPPTGTEAEAF
TRBV30	TRBJ2-7	.	ASGGGGSSRQY
TRBV6-6	TRBJ1-2	.	ASRTRDRGDYGYT
TRBV29-1	TRBJ1-1	few	SGQERVKNTEAF
TRBV2	TRBJ2-3	.	ASTRTSGTDTQY
TRBV9	TRBJ2-5	.	ASSVDQGAGETQY
TRBV6-1	TRBJ1-4	.	ASSEGGTREKLF
TRBV7-6	TRBJ2-7	.	ASSPGTSSSYEQY
TRBV9	TRBJ2-4	.	ASSVGGRKNIQY
TRBV5-1	TRBJ2-7	.	ARFYAPTLRLSQGPPGEQY
TRBV28	TRBJ2-7	.	ASSSLVRPESSYEQY
TRBV29-1	TRBJ2-5	.	SVVAETQY
TRBV9	TRBJ2-7	.	AGSETTIHRTVISSYEQY
TRBV5-1	TRBJ1-3	.	ASSPTGAEGNTIY
TRBV5-4	TRBJ2-1	.	ASSLRGEQF
TRBV11-3	TRBJ2-1	.	ASSPRASDYNEQF
TRBV29-1	.	once	SVQRDRGYDEQY
TRBV7-9	TRBJ2-1	.	ASSLSQGSSYNEQF
TRBV30	TRBJ2-2	.	AWRLAGGPVGELF
TRBV28	TRBJ2-7	once	ASRAGQGTYEQY
TRBV7-6	TRBJ1-6	.	ASSLASSGYNSPLH
TRBV6-5	TRBJ2-7	.	ASSYSGIGDSYEQY
TRBV15	TRBJ2-1	.	ATSRKLRDAYNEQF